The 27 T cell receptor beta chains given below trace back to one sample, sequenced in a study of cytomegalovirus exposure and HLA in healthy donors. PCR used 60 Vbeta primers and 13 Jbeta primers. Clones were read by immunoSEQ multiplex PCR, and TCRdb kept only the in-frame ones, dropping some. This sample has more than 110,000 clones; 60% to 85% occur once, and the top ten carry more than 0.85%. Sequencing was performed on PBMCs. All receptors derive from a man aged 18 to 35 in good health and CMV-seronegative.

The chain employs TRBV5-4 and TRBJ1-1; TRBD1 is a possible D gene (6 bases). Germline V gene lookup returns CDR1 SGHNT and CDR2 YYREEE (reference sequence). There are 15 residues in the CDR3. Trimming cost V 3 bases and J 2 bases, with 14 bases left between them. The CDR3 nucleotides are TGTGCCAGCAGCTCCCCCCGAGGGGGTAACACTGAAGCTTTCTTT. Translating gives CASSSPRGGNTEAFF.

The chain is built from TRBV5-1 and TRBJ2-7; 9 bases align to TRBD1. The J segment lost 4 bases and the V segment lost 0 bases, leaving 2 bases of the junction unmatched. Germline CDR1 SGHRS, CDR2 YFSETQ. CDR3 length: 14 amino acids. The CDR3 loop is CASSLEGQGYEQYF. The CDR3 nucleotides are TGCGCCAGCAGCTTGGAGGGACAGGGTTACGAGCAGTACTTC.

The chain couples TRBV4-1 to TRBJ2-5, with D unresolved. The V gene's germline CDR1 is MGHRA and CDR2 YSYEKL. The V and J ends lost 0 bases and 1 base respectively, with 9 bases between them. This CDR3 is built from 15 residues. The CDR3: CASSQEYSIQETQYF. In DNA, the CDR3 is TGCGCCAGCAGCCAAGAATACAGCATCCAAGAGACCCAGTACTTC.

This clone was seen once. The rearrangement links TRBV19 to TRBJ1-6; possibly TRBD1 for D (5 bases). The germline CDR1 and CDR2 sequences are LNHDA and SQIVND (reference sequence). The CDR3 is 15 amino acids. V lost 6 bases to trimming and J lost 6 bases, with 15 bases between them. This CDR3 is CASSKIRDFNSPLHF. CDR3 DNA: TGTGCCAGTAGCAAAATAAGGGACTTTAATTCACCCCTCCACTTT.

The chain recombines TRBV7-2 with TRBJ1-1; 8 nucleotides agree with TRBD1. The germline CDR1 and CDR2 sequences are SGHTA and FQGNSA. This CDR3 spans 13 amino acids. V was clipped by 5 bases and J by 8 bases; unmatched bases: 7. The CDR3 reads CASSPTGGLEAFF. The CDR3 region has the DNA TGTGCCAGCAGCCCAACAGGGGGTCTGGAAGCTTTCTTT.

The V call is TRBV4-2, the J call TRBJ1-2, with no clear D. Trimming removed 1 base at V and 2 bases at J, with 14 bases between. CDR3 size: 16 residues. Germline V gene data show CDR1 as LGHNA and CDR2 as YNFKEQ. The CDR3 loop reads CASSQVASLFNYGYTF. The DNA for the CDR3 is TGTGCCAGCAGCCAAGTGGCCTCACTATTCAACTATGGCTACACCTTC.

The chain is built from TRBV7-8 and TRBJ2-6, with a possible D match to TRBD2 (5 bases). Germline CDR1 and CDR2: SGHVS and FQNEAQ. The CDR3 loop spans 19 amino acids. Trimming cost V 1 base and J 0 bases, with 16 bases left between them. DNA for the CDR3: TGTGCCAGCAGCTTAGTATTCCGGGGTCCCGCCTCTGGGGCCAACGTCCTGACTTTC. It specifies CASSLVFRGPASGANVLTF.

The chain is built from TRBV14 and TRBJ2-2; 13 bases map to TRBD2. The trim removed 3 bases at V and 1 base at J, leaving 2 bases unmatched. The germline V gene has CDR1 SGHDN and CDR2 FVKESK. The CDR3 covers 17 residues. CDR3 nucleotides: TGTGCCAGCAGCCAGGGACTAGCGGGGCGGAACACCGGGGAGCTGTTTTTT. The encoded protein is CASSQGLAGRNTGELFF.

V is TRBV4-1 and J is TRBJ2-7; D is undetermined. V shed 3 bases and J shed 1 base, with 10 bases lying between them. Germline V CDR1 and CDR2: MGHRA, YSYEKL. The CDR3 length is 14 residues. The CDR3 sequence is CASSQGPGSYEQYF. CDR3 nucleotide sequence: TGCGCCAGCAGCCAGGGCCCAGGATCCTACGAGCAGTACTTC.

This chain joins TRBV5-1 and TRBJ2-1; TRBD1 matches 10 bases. Germline CDR1 is SGHRS and CDR2 is YFSETQ. The CDR3 is 15 amino acids. Trimming at V came to 4 bases and at J to 9 bases, leaving 10 bases not matched to a gene. CDR3 region: CASSQGQGSYGEQFF. The CDR3 DNA is TGCGCCAGCAGCCAGGGACAGGGGAGCTACGGTGAGCAGTTCTTC.

The V gene is TRBV7-8, the J gene TRBJ1-1, with D possibly being TRBD1 (6 bases). This CDR3 has 14 amino acids. Trimming left V 5 bases short and J 1 base short, with 11 bases between. Germline CDR1 is SGHVS and CDR2 is FQNEAQ. The CDR3 nucleotides read TGTGCCAGCAGCGCACAGGGATCGAACACTGAAGCTTTCTTT. Translated: CASSAQGSNTEAFF.

The chain recombines TRBV7-8 with TRBJ2-2; the D is unclear. CDR3 size: 13 residues. Trimming took off 5 bases at V and 6 bases at J, with 10 bases between the two ends. The germline CDR1 and CDR2 sequences are SGHVS and FQNEAQ. In nucleotides, the CDR3 is TGTGCCAGCAGCCTCAGAGGCCCCGGGGAGCTGTTTTTT. Translation: CASSLRGPGELFF.

The rearrangement links TRBV27 to TRBJ2-7; 10 positions agree with TRBD1. Germline V gene sequence: CDR1 MNHEY, CDR2 SMNVEV (reference sequence). The CDR3 totals 17 residues. V lost 5 bases, J lost 4 bases, and 14 bases stayed unmatched. The CDR3 nucleotides are TGTGCCAGCAGTCTCGCCCCCGGGACAGGGGTTGGGTACGAGCAGTACTTC. As protein: CASSLAPGTGVGYEQYF.

The chain couples TRBV4-1 to TRBJ2-1; the D gene is possibly TRBD1 (6 bases). Trimming removed 0 bases at V and 6 bases at J, with 9 bases between. CDR3 length equals 14 residues. The germline V gene encodes CDR1 MGHRA and CDR2 YSYEKL. The DNA for the CDR3 is TGCGCCAGCAGCCAAGATGCCAGGGGCAATGAGCAGTTCTTC. It codes for CASSQDARGNEQFF.

The chain links TRBV7-9 to TRBJ1-2, with D possibly matching TRBD1 (6 bases). CDR3 size: 14 residues. Germline V lookup: CDR1 SEHNR, CDR2 FQNEAQ (reference sequence). Deletions cut 5 bases from V and 8 bases from J, with 18 bases between. CDR3 DNA sequence: TGTGCCAGCAGCCCCTCTGCCCGGACAGACGGCTACACCTTC. This sequence encodes CASSPSARTDGYTF.

The CDR3, as DNA: TGTGCCTGGAGTAGCGGGACCGGGAGGGCAGATACGCAGTATTTT. It is translated as CAWSSGTGRADTQYF. The chain has TRBV30 and TRBJ2-3; 8 nucleotides line up with TRBD2. Germline V CDR1 and CDR2: GTSNPN, SVGIG (reference sequence). Losses at the gene ends were 2 bases for V and 4 bases for J; bases not matched to a gene: 8. The length of the CDR3 is 15 residues. Supplemented by reference TRBV30 and TRBJ2-3, the full variable domain reads SQTIHQWPATLVQPVGSPLSLECTVEGTSNPNLYWYRQAAGRGLQLLFYSVGIGQISSEVPQNLSASRPQDRQFILSSKKLLLSDSGFYLCAWSSGTGRADTQYFGPGTRLTVL.

The J gene is TRBJ2-7, the V gene TRBV11-2, with D unresolved. Trimming stripped 5 bases from V and 3 bases from J, with 5 bases between. The germline V gene has CDR1 SGHAT and CDR2 FQNNGV. This CDR3 spans 11 amino acids. This chain's CDR3 is CASSGHYEQYF. The CDR3 DNA is TGTGCCAGCAGCGGCCACTACGAGCAGTACTTC.

The chain links TRBV9 to TRBJ2-5; tentatively, D is TRBD1 (6 bases). The CDR3 is made up of 14 amino acids. The germline CDR1 and CDR2 sequences are SGDLS and YYNGEE. Deletions cut 0 bases from V and 5 bases from J, with 11 bases between. The CDR3 region is CASSVAGRGETQYF. DNA of the CDR3: TGTGCCAGCAGCGTAGCTGGCAGGGGTGAGACCCAGTACTTC.

J is TRBJ1-1 and V is TRBV7-9, with D hard to call. CDR3 length: 12 amino acids. Germline V gene sequence: CDR1 SEHNR, CDR2 FQNEAQ (reference sequence). V was clipped by 5 bases and J by 7 bases, with 11 bases between them. CDR3 residues: CASSLQADEAFF. DNA for the CDR3: TGTGCCAGCAGCCTCCAGGCAGATGAAGCTTTCTTT.

The V and J genes are TRBV7-2 and TRBJ1-6, with 10 positions matching TRBD1. V trimming: 7 bases; J trimming: 7 bases; junction bases outside the gene matches: 7. Per the germline V gene, CDR1 is SGHTA and CDR2 is FQGNSA. The CDR3 totals 15 residues. Here the CDR3 reads CASTYPGQGNSPLHF. The CDR3 nucleotides are TGTGCCAGCACCTATCCGGGACAGGGGAATTCACCCCTCCACTTT.

As DNA, the CDR3 is TGTGCCAGCTTCACCACATTGGGCGACTCTGGAAACACCATATATTTT. Encoded protein: CASFTTLGDSGNTIYF. The gene calls are TRBV18 and TRBJ1-3; D ambiguous. Germline V lookup: CDR1 KGHSH, CDR2 LQKENI. Trimming took off 7 bases at V and 0 bases at J, with 16 bases between the two ends. The CDR3 extends over 16 amino acids.

The sample holds one count of this clone. This chain uses TRBV4-1 with TRBJ2-5; TRBD1 might be the D (5 bases). CDR1 is MGHRA, CDR2 YSYEKL, per germline. The V end was cut by 2 bases, the J end by 5 bases, with 15 bases between. There are 15 residues in the CDR3. The CDR3 region is CASSQTPRGLETQYF. CDR3 nucleotide sequence: TGCGCCAGCAGCCAAACCCCAAGGGGCCTGGAGACCCAGTACTTC.

The rearrangement joins TRBV11-2 to TRBJ1-6; 8 nucleotides agree with TRBD1. CDR1 and CDR2 (germline): SGHAT, FQNNGV. The CDR3 has 17 residues. Germline trimming cut 5 bases from V and 0 bases from J; bases unmatched to any gene: 6. This CDR3 is CASSLGQGSSYNSPLHF. The CDR3 region has the DNA TGTGCCAGCAGCCTTGGACAGGGAAGCTCCTATAATTCACCCCTCCACTTT.

The genes are TRBV4-3 and TRBJ2-1; the match to TRBD1 covers 8 bases. V dropped 4 bases and J dropped 9; count of bases not matched to a gene: 8. Per the germline V gene, CDR1 is LGHNA and CDR2 is YSLEER. This CDR3 is 14 amino acids long. CDR3 amino acids: CASSRSTGEVEQFF. CDR3 DNA sequence: TGCGCCAGCAGCCGATCGACAGGGGAAGTTGAGCAGTTCTTC.

The rearrangement links TRBV23-1 to TRBJ2-7; 9 nucleotides line up with TRBD1. TRBV23-1 is an open reading frame whose function is uncertain. V dropped 2 bases and J dropped 5; count of bases not matched to a gene: 7. This CDR3 is 15 amino acids long. For the CDR3, the DNA is TGCGCCAGCAGTCAAGTCCACAGGGGGCGGAACGAGCAGTACTTC. Its translation: CASSQVHRGRNEQYF.

The V gene is TRBV7-8, the J gene TRBJ2-5; D is uncertain. The DNA end is more similar to TRBJ2-7, so the J call may be wrong. This CDR3 region has 14 residues. Germline-derived CDR1 and CDR2 are SGHVS and FQNEAQ. In DNA form, the CDR3 reads TGTGCCAGCAGCTTAGAGAGTAAGAGATACGAGCAGTACTTC. Its translation: CASSLESKRYEQYF.

This clone came up a few times. V and J are TRBV2 and TRBJ1-5; possibly TRBD1 for D (5 bases). Germline V gene lookup returns CDR1 SNHLY and CDR2 FYNNEI. This CDR3 spans 13 amino acids. V shed 8 bases and J shed 6 bases, with 14 bases lying between them. This chain's CDR3 is CASGGVPRQPQHF. The DNA of the CDR3 is TGTGCCAGCGGGGGGGTTCCTCGTCAGCCCCAGCATTTT.